Presented here are 14 T cell receptor beta chains from one specimen sequenced in a study of T cell changes during pregnancy in multiple sclerosis. Method: immunoSEQ multiplex PCR; TCRdb's copy keeps in-frame clones and lacks some. The table shows 45,000 to 60,000 clones, with more than 80% occurring only once. This specimen was CD4+ T cells from peripheral blood mononuclear cells, taken before pregnancy. Receptor source: a female donor with multiple sclerosis, enrolled in a pregnancy study.

The chain uses TRBV6-5 and TRBJ1-1; 9 positions match TRBD1. V was clipped by 6 bases and J by 11 bases; unmatched bases: 7. This CDR3 has 12 residues. Germline CDR1 and CDR2: MNHEY and SVGAGI. CDR3 sequence (DNA): TGTGCCAGCAGACGGACAGGGGAATGGGCTTTCTTT. Protein sequence: CASRRTGEWAFF.

This clone was seen a single time. The rearrangement joins TRBV27 to TRBJ1-3; the match to TRBD1 covers 9 bases. Germline CDR1 reads MNHEY; CDR2 reads SMNVEV (reference sequence). V was clipped by 2 bases and J by 0 bases; unmatched bases: 14. The CDR3 covers 20 residues. The CDR3 nucleotides are TGTGCCAGCAGTTTACGAGAATGGACAGGGGTCATTAACTCTGGAAACACCATATATTTT. This codes for CASSLREWTGVINSGNTIYF.

The chain couples TRBV5-1 to TRBJ1-2; D is uncertain. The CDR3 covers 13 residues. Deletions cut 5 bases from V and 3 bases from J, with 11 bases between. Germline-derived CDR1 and CDR2 are SGHRS and YFSETQ. CDR3 sequence: CASRPESYYGYTF. The CDR3 DNA sequence: TGCGCCAGCAGACCGGAGAGCTACTATGGCTACACCTTC.

This rearrangement joins TRBV28 to TRBJ1-5; no firm D call. Germline V lookup: CDR1 MDHEN, CDR2 SYDVKM. V was clipped by 5 bases and J by 6 bases, with 20 bases between them. The CDR3 loop spans 16 amino acids. The CDR3 bases are TGTGCCAGCAGTAAATTAGCTCTGGGCGCGGGTCAGCCCCAGCATTTT. Translated, it gives CASSKLALGAGQPQHF.

The sample holds one count of this clone. CDR3 bases: TGTGCCAGCAGCTTTAATATCGGCGGGGGTAGCTCCTACGAGCAGTACTTC. Protein sequence: CASSFNIGGGSSYEQYF. The chain joins TRBV7-6 to TRBJ2-7; 7 nucleotides align to TRBD2. CDR1 is SGHVS, CDR2 FNYEAQ, per germline. The CDR3 runs 17 residues. V was pared by 3 bases and J by 0 bases, with 11 bases of the junction left unmatched.

The gene calls are TRBV18 and TRBJ1-1; 8 bases fit TRBD1. Germline CDR1 and CDR2: KGHSH and LQKENI. The CDR3 has 17 residues. The ends lost 6 bases at V and 0 bases at J; junction bases unmatched: 12. CDR3 amino acids: CASSPGTGEFMNTEAFF. The CDR3 region has the DNA TGTGCCAGCTCCCCTGGGACAGGAGAATTCATGAACACTGAAGCTTTCTTT.

The V call is TRBV5-6, the J call TRBJ2-3, with D hard to call. Trimming removed 1 base at V and 2 bases at J, with 8 bases between. This CDR3 has 14 residues. The germline gives CDR1 SGHDT, CDR2 YYEEEE. CDR3 DNA sequence: TGTGCCAGCAGCTTGCGGCTAGTCACAGATACGCAGTATTTT. Translated: CASSLRLVTDTQYF.

The V call is TRBV4-1, the J call TRBJ2-1, with D perhaps TRBD2 (6 bases). V was cut by 0 bases and J by 9 bases, with 9 bases left in between. Per the germline V gene, CDR1 is MGHRA and CDR2 is YSYEKL. The CDR3 has 13 residues. CDR3 coding DNA: TGCGCCAGCAGCCAAGAGGGGGGTGGTGAGCAGTTCTTC. It encodes CASSQEGGGEQFF.

CDR3: CASSLYGGAGTAYGYTF. In DNA form, the CDR3 reads TGTGCCAGCAGTTTATATGGAGGGGCCGGGACAGCATATGGCTACACCTTC. The chain employs TRBV28 and TRBJ1-2; 7 bases are shared with TRBD1. The V segment lost 1 base and the J segment 5 bases; nucleotides outside the gene matches: 13. In germline, CDR1 is MDHEN, CDR2 SYDVKM. The CDR3 runs to 17 residues.

V and J are TRBV12-5 and TRBJ1-2, with D uncertain. From germline, CDR1 is LGHNT and CDR2 FRNRAP. V was clipped by 0 bases and J by 8 bases, with 31 bases between them. There are 20 residues in the CDR3. Here the CDR3 reads CASGLVPGGIESREVNGYTF. CDR3 sequence (DNA): TGTGCTAGTGGTTTGGTCCCTGGAGGGATCGAGTCTCGGGAAGTGAACGGCTACACCTTC.

The chain carries TRBV27 and TRBJ2-7, with 9 bases aligning to TRBD1. Germline CDR1 MNHEY, CDR2 SMNVEV (reference sequence). V shed 7 bases and J 0 bases; nucleotides not matched to a gene: 1. This CDR3 region has 13 residues. CDR3 nucleotide sequence: TGTGCCAGCACGGGACAGGGCTCCTACGAGCAGTACTTC. This sequence encodes CASTGQGSYEQYF.

V gene TRBV18 combines with J gene TRBJ2-7; possibly TRBD1 for D (6 bases). Looked up from germline, CDR1 is KGHSH and CDR2 is LQKENI. Between the trimmed V and J ends, which lost 5 bases and 1 base, there was a span of 15 bases. The CDR3 has 15 residues. The CDR3 sequence: CASSKKQGSSYEQYF. DNA for the CDR3: TGTGCCAGCTCAAAGAAACAGGGTTCGTCCTACGAGCAGTACTTC.

The rearrangement joins TRBV5-1 to TRBJ2-4; no reliable D call. Germline V gene data show CDR1 as SGHRS and CDR2 as YFSETQ. The CDR3 totals 15 residues. V shed 4 bases and J shed 4 bases, with 15 bases lying between them. The CDR3 reads CASSPAPAEKNIQYF. CDR3 nucleotide sequence: TGCGCCAGCAGCCCCGCACCGGCGGAGAAAAACATTCAGTACTTC. The whole variable domain, remainder taken from reference TRBV5-1 and TRBJ2-4, is KAGVTQTPRYLIKTRGQQVTLSCSPISGHRSVSWYQQTPGQGLQFLFEYFSETQRNKGNFPGRFSGRQFSNSRSEMNVSTLELGDSALYLCASSPAPAEKNIQYFGAGTRLSVL.

This clone was observed a handful of times. The chain uses TRBV13 and TRBJ1-2; weak D call: TRBD1 (5 bases). The CDR3 has 14 residues. V was shortened by 1 base and J by 7 bases, with 13 bases between the two germline ends. Germline loops: CDR1 PRHDT, CDR2 FYEKMQ (reference sequence). The CDR3 region has the DNA TGTGCCAGCAGCTTAGCCCGGCAGGGAGGTGGCTACACCTTC. It is translated as CASSLARQGGGYTF.